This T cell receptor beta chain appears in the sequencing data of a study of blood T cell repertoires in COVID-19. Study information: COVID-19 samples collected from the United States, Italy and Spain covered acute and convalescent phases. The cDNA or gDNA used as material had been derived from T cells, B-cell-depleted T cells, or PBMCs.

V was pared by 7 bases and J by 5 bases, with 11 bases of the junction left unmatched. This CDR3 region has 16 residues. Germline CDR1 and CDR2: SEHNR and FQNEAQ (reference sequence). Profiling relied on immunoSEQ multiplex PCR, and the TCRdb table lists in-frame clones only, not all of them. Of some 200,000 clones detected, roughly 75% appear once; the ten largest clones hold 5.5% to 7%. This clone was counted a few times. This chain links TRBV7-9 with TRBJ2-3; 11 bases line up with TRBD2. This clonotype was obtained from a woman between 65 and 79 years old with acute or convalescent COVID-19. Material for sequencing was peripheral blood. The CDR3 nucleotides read TGTGCCAGCACCTCGGGACTAGCGGATATTAGAGATACGCAGTATTTT. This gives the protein CASTSGLADIRDTQYF.